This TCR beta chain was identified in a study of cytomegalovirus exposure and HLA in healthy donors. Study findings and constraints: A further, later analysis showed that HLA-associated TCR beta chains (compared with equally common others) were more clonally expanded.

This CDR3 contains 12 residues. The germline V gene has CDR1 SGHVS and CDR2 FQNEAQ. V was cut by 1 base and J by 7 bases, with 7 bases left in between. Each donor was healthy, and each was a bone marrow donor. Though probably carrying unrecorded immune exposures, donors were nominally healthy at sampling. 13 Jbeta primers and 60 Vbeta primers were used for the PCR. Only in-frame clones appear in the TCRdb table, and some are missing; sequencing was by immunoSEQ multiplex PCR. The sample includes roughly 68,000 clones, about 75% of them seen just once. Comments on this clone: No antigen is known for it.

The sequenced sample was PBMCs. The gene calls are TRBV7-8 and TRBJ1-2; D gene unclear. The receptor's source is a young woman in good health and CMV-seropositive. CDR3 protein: CASSLGEAGYTF. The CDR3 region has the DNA TGTGCCAGCAGCTTAGGGGAGGCTGGCTACACCTTC.